The 2 T cell receptor beta chains listed next were all sequenced from one sample in a study of blood T cell repertoires in COVID-19. Sequencing used immunoSEQ multiplex PCR; TCRdb keeps in-frame clones, though not all of them. The sample holds some 190,000 clones, about 84% seen once. The sample taken for sequencing was PBMCs or T cells enriched from blood (not recorded which). The origin of the receptors is a man younger than 45 with acute COVID-19.

The rearrangement uses TRBV11-2 and TRBJ1-1; D not resolved. Germline V gives CDR1 SGHAT, CDR2 FQNNGV. CDR3 size: 14 residues. V gave up 1 base and J gave up 3 bases, with 9 bases separating them. CDR3 region: CASSLVAGYTEAFF. CDR3 in DNA: TGTGCCAGCAGCTTAGTGGCGGGGTACACTGAAGCTTTCTTT.

J is TRBJ2-1 and V is TRBV27, with TRBD2 as a possible D gene (5 bases). Trimming removed 0 bases from V and 10 bases from J, with 10 bases in between. There are 13 residues in the CDR3. Germline V CDR1 and CDR2: MNHEY, SMNVEV (reference sequence). The CDR3 loop reads CASSLSRPGEQFF. DNA of the CDR3: TGTGCCAGCAGTTTATCTCGCCCGGGGGAGCAGTTCTTC.